The T cell receptor (beta chain) under discussion was sequenced for a study of T cell responses to AZD1222 COVID-19 vaccine. Study-wide findings and caveats: Just 5 to 7 people given AZD1222 tested seropositive at baseline. Distributed over spike, vaccine-associated CD4 TCRs predominated at 160-218 and 743-854.

On this clone itself: Antigen specificity is unknown.

Libraries were prepared by immunoSEQ multiplex PCR; TCRdb keeps only in-frame clonotypes and omits some of them. This table holds around 170,000 clones, roughly 90% found once. The receptor's source is an adult in good health. The sample consisted of peripheral blood, taken on day 0 of AZD1222 vaccination.

In nucleotides, the CDR3 is TGTGCCAGCAGCTTAGAGTCGGACTACACGGGGAGTGGCTACACCTTC. Residues: CASSLESDYTGSGYTF. The V call is TRBV7-8, the J call TRBJ1-2, with unresolved D. CDR1 SGHVS and CDR2 FQNEAQ come from the germline V gene. V was pared by 1 base and J by 7 bases, with 19 bases between. The CDR3 totals 16 residues. Looking up the rest from reference TRBV7-8 and TRBJ1-2 gives the full variable domain: GAGVSQSPRYKVAKRGQDVALRCDPISGHVSLFWYQQALGQGPEFLTYFQNEAQLDKSGLPSDRFFAERPEGSVSTLKIQRTQQEDSAVYLCASSLESDYTGSGYTFGSGTRLTVV.